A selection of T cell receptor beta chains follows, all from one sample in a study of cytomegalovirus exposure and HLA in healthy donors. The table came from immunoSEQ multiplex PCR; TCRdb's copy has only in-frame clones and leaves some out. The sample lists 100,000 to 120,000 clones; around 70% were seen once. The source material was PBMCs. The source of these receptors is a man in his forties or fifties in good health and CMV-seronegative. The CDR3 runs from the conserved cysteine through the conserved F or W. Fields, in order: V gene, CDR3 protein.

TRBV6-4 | CASSDGTGGIEQFF
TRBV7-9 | CASRPNRVETDTQYF
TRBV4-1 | CASSRGTSAYNEQFF
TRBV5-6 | CASSLAGAQETQYF
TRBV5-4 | CASSLDQAKNIQYF
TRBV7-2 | CASSLNRGSFTEQYF
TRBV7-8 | CASSLTSYTGELFF
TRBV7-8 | CAGALAGAETQYF
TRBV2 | CASTGQVSGYTF
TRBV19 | CASSPGTSYSNQPQHF
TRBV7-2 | CASSLDLGQRETQYF
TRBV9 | CASSVGYAGAETQYF
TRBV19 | CASRSQSGNTIYF
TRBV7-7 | CASSSGQGTEAFF
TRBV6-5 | CASSYRSVRNTEAFF
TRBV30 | CAWSRQGSYGYTF
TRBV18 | CASSPPQGYEQYF
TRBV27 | CASKNRGEKLFF
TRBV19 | CASNEVYYGYTF
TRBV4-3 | CASSQGVGREGTEAFF
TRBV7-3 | CASSSGTGPIYEQYF
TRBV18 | CASSQAGGNTEAFF
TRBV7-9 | CASSSGQVRTDTQYF
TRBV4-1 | CASSQLDSYQETQYF
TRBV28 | CASSPPLQETQYF
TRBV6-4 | CASSGRSGKYMNTEAFF